The 29 T cell receptor beta chains below all came from one sample that was sequenced in a study of OX40 agonist ivuxolimab in advanced cancers. Sequencing was performed with immunoSEQ multiplex PCR; in TCRdb, only in-frame clones are kept and a portion is missing. This sample has around 92,000 clones, with approximately 94% found just once. The sequencing here drew on CD4+ or CD8+ T cells sorted from blood, taken in a trial of the OX40 agonist ivuxolimab. Receptor source: an adult with an advanced solid tumor such as melanoma, head and neck, liver or kidney cancer.

V usage is TRBV18 and J usage is TRBJ1-1, with D unclear. Germline assignment: CDR1 KGHSH and CDR2 LQKENI. V was clipped by 1 base and J by 1 base, with 1 base between them. CDR3 length equals 12 residues. This CDR3 reads CASSPQNTEAFF. CDR3 DNA: TGTGCCAGCTCACCACAGAACACTGAAGCTTTCTTT. Together with reference TRBV18 and TRBJ1-1, the CDR3 gives the full variable domain: NAGVMQNPRHLVRRRGQEARLRCSPMKGHSHVYWYRQLPEEGLKFMVYLQKENIIDESGMPKERFSAEFPKEGPSILRIQQVVRGDSAAYFCASSPQNTEAFFGQGTRLTVV.

This sequence joins TRBV4-1 and TRBJ1-4, with 8 bases matching TRBD1. Looked up from germline, CDR1 is MGHRA and CDR2 is YSYEKL. The V and J ends lost 4 bases and 8 bases, in that order; junction bases with no gene match: 6. CDR3 length: 14 amino acids. CDR3 nucleotide sequence: TGCGCCAGCAGCCTTGGACAGGGCCGCGAAAAACTGTTTTTT. It translates to CASSLGQGREKLFF.

The genes are TRBV6-5 and TRBJ1-5; D is uncertain. This CDR3 contains 14 residues. The germline CDR1 and CDR2 sequences are MNHEY and SVGAGI. The germline V and J ends were trimmed by 2 bases and 7 bases, with 12 bases remaining between them. The CDR3 nucleotides read TGTGCCAGCAGTTACGGGCCAGGTGGGCAGCCCCAGCATTTT. It specifies CASSYGPGGQPQHF.

V is TRBV15 and J is TRBJ2-1; no firm D call. The length of the CDR3 is 12 residues. Trimming removed 3 bases from V and 6 bases from J, with 6 bases in between. Germline lookup yields CDR1 LNHNV and CDR2 YYDKDF (reference sequence). The CDR3 here is CATSRDRNEQFF. The DNA for the CDR3 is TGTGCCACCAGCAGGGACCGCAATGAGCAGTTCTTC.

This clone has a single count. V gene TRBV6-1 combines with J gene TRBJ1-2, with D unclear. Between the trimmed V and J ends, which lost 6 bases and 5 bases, there was a span of 10 bases. CDR1 and CDR2 from the germline V gene are MNHNS and SASEGT. This CDR3 spans 12 amino acids. The CDR3 region has the DNA TGTGCCAGCAGCCACGACCAGTATGGCTACACCTTC. Translating it yields CASSHDQYGYTF.

CDR3 DNA: TGTGCCAGCAGACAGGGGGCGAGCGGCTACACCTTC. It is translated as CASRQGASGYTF. The chain combines TRBV27 with TRBJ1-2, with 9 bases aligning to TRBD1. V dropped 6 bases and J dropped 8; count of bases not matched to a gene: 4. Germline CDR1 reads MNHEY; CDR2 reads SMNVEV (reference sequence). The CDR3 is made up of 12 amino acids.

The CDR3 nucleotides read TGTGCCAGCTCACCACTGTCTAGCGGGACCACGGGTCCCTACGAGCAGTACTTC. Amino acids: CASSPLSSGTTGPYEQYF. The chain is built from TRBV18 and TRBJ2-7; TRBD2 aligns across 9 bases. J was trimmed by 2 bases and V by 1 base; bases with no gene match: 12. Germline V lookup: CDR1 KGHSH, CDR2 LQKENI. The CDR3 is 18 amino acids.

The rearrangement links TRBV28 to TRBJ2-7, with 8 bases lining up with TRBD1. V lost 6 bases and J lost 4; bases outside the gene matches: 8. The CDR3 has 14 amino acids. Per germline, CDR1 MDHEN and CDR2 SYDVKM. The CDR3 bases are TGTGCCAGCAGGGCTACAGGGGGAGAGTACGAGCAGTACTTC. It codes for CASRATGGEYEQYF.

The chain links TRBV5-1 to TRBJ1-5, with 9 bases fitting TRBD1. With 4 bases clipped from V and 7 bases from J, the junction kept 6 bases outside the gene matches. In germline, CDR1 is SGHRS, CDR2 YFSETQ. The CDR3 has 14 residues. The CDR3 protein is CASSGGQGEQPQHF. The CDR3 nucleotides read TGCGCCAGCAGCGGGGGACAGGGAGAACAGCCCCAGCATTTT.

J is TRBJ2-5 and V is TRBV5-6; TRBD1 matches 10 bases. This CDR3 comprises 15 residues. V was clipped by 4 bases and J by 3 bases; unmatched bases: 6. In germline, CDR1 is SGHDT, CDR2 YYEEEE. The CDR3 region is CASSVAGQGKETQYF. The CDR3 bases are TGTGCCAGCAGCGTGGCGGGACAGGGGAAAGAGACCCAGTACTTC.

The chain recombines TRBV7-2 with TRBJ2-1; D possibly corresponds to TRBD2 (6 bases). The ends were cut back, 3 bases at V and 9 bases at J, with 9 bases in the middle. Per germline, CDR1 SGHTA and CDR2 FQGNSA. There are 12 residues in the CDR3. The CDR3, as DNA: TGTGCCAGCAGCTTGCTAGCGAGTGAGCAGTTCTTC. Its protein is CASSLLASEQFF.

The chain combines TRBV10-2 with TRBJ1-1; 9 bases match TRBD1. This CDR3 comprises 14 residues. Germline V CDR1 and CDR2: WSHSY, SAAADI. The ends lost 6 bases at V and 5 bases at J; junction bases unmatched: 7. Written as DNA, the CDR3 is TGCGCCAGCAGCGAACAGGGGGCAGGTACTGAAGCTTTCTTT. The encoded protein is CASSEQGAGTEAFF.

This clone was seen a few times. The rearrangement uses TRBV28 and TRBJ1-1, with 7 nucleotides matching TRBD1. Germline assignment: CDR1 MDHEN and CDR2 SYDVKM. CDR3 length equals 13 residues. V lost 7 bases to trimming and J lost 1 base; unmatched junction nucleotides: 3. The CDR3 DNA reads as TGTGCCAGCAACGGGGACAGGAACACTGAAGCTTTCTTT. Translation: CASNGDRNTEAFF. The entire variable domain, with the rest obtained from reference TRBV28 and TRBJ1-1, is as follows: DVKVTQSSRYLVKRTGEKVFLECVQDMDHENMFWYRQDPGLGLRLIYFSYDVKMKEKGDIPEGYSVSREKKERFSLILESASTNQTSMYLCASNGDRNTEAFFGQGTRLTVV.

For this clone: A much larger clone differs from this one at a single base, so this may be a read error. This sequence joins TRBV7-3 and TRBJ1-1; TRBD1 matches at 8 bases. The V segment lost 5 bases and the J segment 3 bases; nucleotides outside the gene matches: 2. The CDR3 is 13 amino acids. The germline CDR1 and CDR2 sequences are SGHTA and FQGTGA. CDR3 sequence: CASSLDRDTEAFF. The CDR3 DNA reads TGTGCCAGCAGCCTGGACAGGGACACTGAAGCTTTCTTT. The complete variable domain, with remaining parts taken from reference TRBV7-3 and TRBJ1-1, reads GAGVSQTPSNKVTEKGKYVELRCDPISGHTALYWYRQSLGQGPEFLIYFQGTGAADDSGLPNDRFFAVRPEGSVSTLKIQRTERGDSAVYLCASSLDRDTEAFFGQGTRLTVV.

This clone was detected only once. The rearrangement links TRBV6-6 to TRBJ1-2; TRBD1 aligns across 9 bases. The J segment lost 3 bases and the V segment lost 6 bases, leaving 8 bases of the junction unmatched. CDR3 length: 15 amino acids. CDR1 is MNHNY, CDR2 SVGAGI, per germline (reference sequence). CDR3 in amino acids: CASSIQGALDYGYTF. The DNA for the CDR3 is TGTGCCAGCAGCATACAGGGGGCGCTGGACTATGGCTACACCTTC.

The rearrangement uses TRBV5-4 and TRBJ1-6, with a possible D match to TRBD1 (5 bases). Germline CDR1 reads SGHNT; CDR2 reads YYREEE (reference sequence). V dropped 0 bases and J dropped 7 bases, with 8 bases sitting between them. The CDR3 is 14 amino acids. The CDR3 DNA reads as TGTGCCAGCAGCTTGGAAGAGGGGAATTCACCCCTCCACTTT. This gives the protein CASSLEEGNSPLHF.

This sequence joins TRBV6-5 and TRBJ2-3, with TRBD2 matching 8 bases. Germline V gene data show CDR1 as MNHEY and CDR2 as SVGAGI. Losses at the gene ends were 1 base for V and 5 bases for J; bases not matched to a gene: 5. The CDR3 sequence is 15 residues long. The CDR3 nucleotides read TGTGCCAGCAGTTACTTCCGGGAGGGCAGAGATACGCAGTATTTT. It encodes CASSYFREGRDTQYF.

This sequence joins TRBV5-1 and TRBJ2-3; D unresolved. This CDR3 has 14 residues. Per the germline V gene, CDR1 is SGHRS and CDR2 is YFSETQ. V was cut by 0 bases and J by 2 bases, with 7 bases left in between. The CDR3 sequence is CASSLGLITDTQYF. For the CDR3, the DNA is TGCGCCAGCAGCTTGGGACTTATCACAGATACGCAGTATTTT.

V is TRBV18 and J is TRBJ2-7, with TRBD2 identical over 8 bases. J lost 3 bases, V lost 1 base, and 5 bases had no gene match. The CDR3 extends over 15 amino acids. Germline values: CDR1 KGHSH, CDR2 LQKENI. CDR3 sequence (DNA): TGTGCCAGCTCACCACGGGCTAGCGGGTACTACGAGCAGTACTTC. This encodes CASSPRASGYYEQYF. The variable domain in full, completed from reference TRBV18 and TRBJ2-7, reads NAGVMQNPRHLVRRRGQEARLRCSPMKGHSHVYWYRQLPEEGLKFMVYLQKENIIDESGMPKERFSAEFPKEGPSILRIQQVVRGDSAAYFCASSPRASGYYEQYFGPGTRLTVT.

In this sample, this clone turned up once. The chain joins TRBV7-9 to TRBJ2-2; TRBD1 might be the D (6 bases). V lost 2 bases and J 6 bases, leaving 10 bases between the germline ends. Germline V lookup: CDR1 SEHNR, CDR2 FQNEAQ (reference sequence). The CDR3 consists of 14 residues. DNA for the CDR3: TGTGCCAGCAGCTTATGGGACAAGTCCGGGGAGCTGTTTTTT. Its protein product is CASSLWDKSGELFF.

CDR3 residues: CASSLGNSYGYTF. CDR3 DNA sequence: TGTGCCAGCAGCTTAGGGAATTCCTATGGCTACACCTTC. The rearrangement uses TRBV7-9 and TRBJ1-2; D gene unclear. The germline gives CDR1 SEHNR, CDR2 FQNEAQ (reference sequence). Trimming pared 1 base from V and 4 bases from J, leaving 7 bases between. This CDR3 comprises 13 residues.

This chain connects TRBV2 to TRBJ1-4; the D gene is possibly TRBD1 (6 bases). CDR3 length: 14 amino acids. The V end lost 4 bases, the J end lost 4 bases, and 10 bases lay between the germline ends. In germline, CDR1 is SNHLY, CDR2 FYNNEI. The CDR3 loop is CASSGGAVNEKLFF. The CDR3 nucleotides read TGTGCCAGCAGTGGGGGGGCCGTTAATGAAAAACTGTTTTTT.

The table lists this clone with a count of one. The chain links TRBV6-5 to TRBJ1-2; D is possibly TRBD1 (5 bases). Looked up from germline, CDR1 is MNHEY and CDR2 is SVGAGI. There are 15 residues in the CDR3. V was shortened by 5 bases and J by 3 bases, with 16 bases between the two germline ends. CDR3 nucleotide sequence: TGTGCCAGCAGTAGGGGATTTACCCAAGACTATGGCTACACCTTC. This gives the protein CASSRGFTQDYGYTF.

The chain is built from TRBV14 and TRBJ1-3; D unresolved. CDR1 and CDR2 from the germline V gene are SGHDN and FVKESK. CDR3 length: 15 residues. Trimming removed 4 bases at V and 3 bases at J, with 13 bases between. CDR3 sequence (DNA): TGTGCCAGCAGCCTCAGGACCGCGAGTGGAAACACCATATATTTT. Protein sequence: CASSLRTASGNTIYF.

This clone was seen a single time. The V and J genes are TRBV7-2 and TRBJ2-2, with D possibly matching TRBD1 (6 bases). Germline V gene data show CDR1 as SGHTA and CDR2 as FQGNSA. The CDR3 runs to 13 residues. V was shortened by 4 bases and J by 8 bases, with 11 bases between the two germline ends. The CDR3 reads CASSSRQVGELFF. The CDR3 DNA follows: TGTGCCAGCAGCTCCCGACAGGTTGGGGAGCTGTTTTTT.

The J gene is TRBJ1-5, the V gene TRBV28; TRBD1 might be the D (6 bases). Germline CDR1 is MDHEN and CDR2 is SYDVKM. Between the trimmed V and J ends, which lost 6 bases and 1 base, there was a span of 13 bases. The CDR3 length is 15 residues. CDR3 coding DNA: TGTGCCAGCAGGTATCCCGGGACAAGCAATCAGCCCCAGCATTTT. Amino acid sequence: CASRYPGTSNQPQHF.

This chain uses TRBV7-6 with TRBJ2-5, with 12 bases that match TRBD2. V was clipped by 1 base and J by 5 bases; unmatched bases: 2. In germline, CDR1 is SGHVS, CDR2 FNYEAQ. CDR3 length: 15 amino acids. The CDR3 sequence: CASSLVGTSGETQYF. In DNA, the CDR3 is TGTGCCAGCAGCTTAGTGGGGACTAGCGGGGAGACCCAGTACTTC.

V gene TRBV11-2 combines with J gene TRBJ1-2, with D uncertain. CDR1 is SGHAT, CDR2 FQNNGV, per germline. This CDR3 contains 15 residues. Trimming took off 3 bases at V and 0 bases at J, with 11 bases between the two ends. The CDR3 here is CASSFSGSANYGYTF. The CDR3 DNA follows: TGTGCCAGCAGCTTTTCGGGGAGTGCTAACTATGGCTACACCTTC.

This clone was observed a few times. The rearrangement links TRBV9 to TRBJ1-1, with D unresolved. V was shortened by 6 bases and J by 4 bases, with 7 bases between the two germline ends. Germline lookup yields CDR1 SGDLS and CDR2 YYNGEE. The CDR3 has 11 residues. The chain's CDR3 is CASKGSTEAFF. CDR3 DNA sequence: TGTGCCAGCAAAGGGTCCACTGAAGCTTTCTTT.